These 22 T cell receptor beta chains were sequenced from one sample in a study of CD8 T cell repertoires and HIV-1 epitope variants. These receptors have no known antigen. Clones were read by immunoSEQ multiplex PCR, and TCRdb kept only the in-frame ones, dropping some. The repertoire has thousands of clones, 65% of them found once; the top ten carry around 45%. The sequencing input was cultured CD8+ T cells derived from PBMCs. These receptors were obtained from a male donor with HIV.

This clone showed up just once. The chain recombines TRBV4-1 with TRBJ1-1; the D gene is possibly TRBD1 (6 bases). The germline V and J ends were trimmed by 6 bases and 11 bases, with 19 bases remaining between them. Germline V gene sequence: CDR1 MGHRA, CDR2 YSYEKL. This CDR3 is 13 amino acids long. As DNA, the CDR3 is TGCGCCAGCAGACTCGGCGGGGGGCAGGGGGCTTTCTTT. Its translation: CASRLGGGQGAFF.

In DNA form, the CDR3 reads TGTGCCAGCAGTTACTCGTCATGGGCGGTGAACACTGAAGCTTTCTTT. This gives the protein CASSYSSWAVNTEAFF. J is TRBJ1-1 and V is TRBV6-5, with D unclear. The CDR3 runs 16 residues. V was pared by 0 bases and J by 0 bases, with 11 bases between. CDR1 is MNHEY and CDR2 is SVGAGI in the germline V gene.

The V gene is TRBV29-1, the J gene TRBJ2-7, with 7 bases matching TRBD1. Germline CDR1 SQVTM, CDR2 ANQGSEA. CDR3 length: 12 residues. Germline trimming cut 5 bases from V and 3 bases from J; bases unmatched to any gene: 4. The CDR3 here is CSVRQGSYEQYF. CDR3 nucleotide sequence: TGCAGCGTTAGACAGGGAAGCTACGAGCAGTACTTC.

The chain is built from TRBV19 and TRBJ2-3; 7 bases match TRBD2. The CDR3 runs to 17 residues. With V trimmed by 3 bases and J by 4 bases, 13 bases remained unmatched. CDR1 is LNHDA, CDR2 SQIVND, per germline (reference sequence). CDR3 sequence reads: CASSMSRMGGSADTQYF. CDR3 DNA: TGTGCCAGTAGTATGAGTAGGATGGGGGGGAGTGCAGATACGCAGTATTTT.

This rearrangement joins TRBV11-1 to TRBJ1-1; no clear D gene. Trimming took 6 bases from V and 2 from J, leaving 7 bases between them. The CDR3 spans 12 residues. Germline CDR1 is SGHAT and CDR2 is FQDESV (reference sequence). CDR3 loop: CASSLFNTEAFF. Written as DNA, the CDR3 is TGTGCCAGCAGTTTATTCAACACTGAAGCTTTCTTT.

The chain uses TRBV11-2 and TRBJ2-7, with 7 bases fitting TRBD2. V lost 5 bases and J lost 5; bases outside the gene matches: 12. This CDR3 region has 15 residues. Germline CDR1 is SGHAT and CDR2 is FQNNGV. The CDR3 DNA reads as TGTGCCAGCAGCCCCCAGGAATCGGGAGGAGACGAGCAGTACTTC. As protein: CASSPQESGGDEQYF.

The gene calls are TRBV13 and TRBJ2-7; D is unresolved. The length of the CDR3 is 17 residues. V was pared by 5 bases and J by 6 bases, with 26 bases between. The germline gives CDR1 PRHDT, CDR2 FYEKMQ (reference sequence). The CDR3 is CASSPPGPPNYGVEQYF. In nucleotides, the CDR3 is TGTGCCAGCAGCCCGCCAGGACCTCCTAATTACGGTGTCGAGCAGTACTTC.

This clone was seen more than once but under ten times. J is TRBJ2-3 and V is TRBV9, with TRBD2 matching over 10 bases. CDR3 length: 18 amino acids. V was clipped by 4 bases and J by 2 bases; unmatched bases: 13. Germline V gene sequence: CDR1 SGDLS, CDR2 YYNGEE. CDR3: CASSLTIQAGGITDTQYF. Written as DNA, the CDR3 is TGTGCCAGCAGCCTAACAATACAAGCGGGGGGGATCACAGATACGCAGTATTTT. Together with reference TRBV9 and TRBJ2-3, the CDR3 gives the full variable domain: DSGVTQTPKHLITATGQRVTLRCSPRSGDLSVYWYQQSLDQGLQFLIQYYNGEERAKGNILERFSAQQFPDLHSELNLSSLELGDSALYFCASSLTIQAGGITDTQYFGPGTRLTVL.

V and J are TRBV7-9 and TRBJ2-1; 7 nucleotides agree with TRBD2. V lost 3 bases to trimming and J lost 3 bases; unmatched junction nucleotides: 5. CDR3 length equals 15 residues. Per the germline V gene, CDR1 is SEHNR and CDR2 is FQNEAQ (reference sequence). The DNA of the CDR3 is TGTGCCAGCAGCTTGGCGGGAGTACACTACAATGAGCAGTTCTTC. Translating gives CASSLAGVHYNEQFF.

The chain uses TRBV6-6 and TRBJ2-5; 10 nucleotides match TRBD2. The junction had 11 bases not matched to a gene; V was cut back by 9 bases and J by 7 bases. Germline assignment: CDR1 MNHNY and CDR2 SVGAGI (reference sequence). CDR3 length equals 14 residues. CDR3 loop: CASRLAGDEGTQYF. The CDR3 region has the DNA TGTGCCAGTCGACTAGCGGGCGATGAGGGGACCCAGTACTTC.

The rearrangement uses TRBV28 and TRBJ2-2; D assignment may be TRBD1 or TRBD2 (5 bases each). CDR1 is MDHEN, CDR2 SYDVKM, per germline. The CDR3 totals 15 residues. V was clipped by 5 bases and J by 4 bases, with 14 bases between them. The CDR3 DNA sequence: TGTGCCAGCAGTCCCGGGACCGTAATCACCGGGGAGCTGTTTTTT. This translates into CASSPGTVITGELFF.

V gene TRBV7-9 combines with J gene TRBJ2-1; 7 bases are a match to TRBD2. Trimming cost V 5 bases and J 6 bases; bases outside gene matches: 7. Germline V CDR1 and CDR2: SEHNR, FQNEAQ (reference sequence). The CDR3 sequence is 14 residues long. CDR3 loop: CASSLLGLGNEQFF. The CDR3, as DNA: TGTGCCAGCAGCCTTCTCGGACTAGGCAATGAGCAGTTCTTC.

The table lists this clone with a few counts. This rearrangement joins TRBV28 to TRBJ2-1, with D uncertain. The V and J ends lost 5 bases and 6 bases respectively, with 14 bases between them. The CDR3 length is 14 residues. Germline V gives CDR1 MDHEN, CDR2 SYDVKM. The CDR3 protein is CASSKPLGFNEQFF. The CDR3 nucleotides read TGTGCCAGCAGTAAACCTCTAGGATTCAATGAGCAGTTCTTC.

The rearrangement links TRBV28 to TRBJ2-2; unclear D gene. CDR1 and CDR2 (germline): MDHEN, SYDVKM. V lost 7 bases to trimming and J lost 4 bases, with 16 bases between them. This CDR3 has 15 residues. CDR3 sequence (DNA): TGTGCCAGCACCCCCATCCGGGCCTCCACCGGGGAGCTGTTTTTT. It codes for CASTPIRASTGELFF.

This clone was counted once. The rearrangement joins TRBV5-1 to TRBJ2-7; 7 nucleotides agree with TRBD1. The V segment lost 6 bases and the J segment 6 bases; nucleotides outside the gene matches: 15. Germline CDR1 reads SGHRS; CDR2 reads YFSETQ. The CDR3 is made up of 15 amino acids. DNA for the CDR3: TGCGCCAGCACCTTAGGGGGACAGATGCCGTTCGAGCAGTACTTC. Translated: CASTLGGQMPFEQYF.

The CDR3 loop is CATSRDQGNNYGYTF. CDR3 nucleotide sequence: TGTGCCACCAGCAGAGATCAAGGGAATAACTATGGCTACACCTTC. The chain uses TRBV15 and TRBJ1-2; D call uncertain. V lost 0 bases to trimming and J lost 1 base, with 9 bases between them. The CDR3 covers 15 residues. The germline V gene encodes CDR1 LNHNV and CDR2 YYDKDF (reference sequence).

The CDR3 bases are TGTGCCAGCAGCCCCGCAGGGTCCTCACGCACAGATACGCAGTATTTT. Its protein is CASSPAGSSRTDTQYF. The chain recombines TRBV7-9 with TRBJ2-3; a possible D gene is TRBD1 (5 bases). The CDR3 consists of 16 residues. V was shortened by 5 bases and J by 1 base, with 16 bases between the two germline ends. Germline CDR1 and CDR2: SEHNR and FQNEAQ (reference sequence).

This clone was counted a few times. The chain carries TRBV10-1 and TRBJ2-1, with 12 bases that match TRBD2. The CDR3 has 19 amino acids. Germline V gene sequence: CDR1 WNHNN, CDR2 SYGVQD (reference sequence). The V segment lost 0 bases and the J segment 4 bases; nucleotides outside the gene matches: 10. In DNA, the CDR3 is TGCGCCAGCAGTGAGTCTATCCGACTAGCGGGAGTGGAATACAATGAGCAGTTCTTC. Translated: CASSESIRLAGVEYNEQFF.

The chain links TRBV18 to TRBJ2-1, with D possibly being TRBD2 (5 bases). V was cut by 4 bases and J by 6 bases, with 10 bases left in between. CDR1 and CDR2 from the germline V gene are KGHSH and LQKENI. The CDR3 is 13 residues long. CDR3 DNA: TGTGCCAGCTCACTTGGGGAGTCCAATGAGCAGTTCTTC. Amino acids: CASSLGESNEQFF.

The chain is built from TRBV2 and TRBJ2-1; 8 nucleotides match TRBD1. With V trimmed by 8 bases and J by 7 bases, 7 bases remained unmatched. The length of the CDR3 is 13 residues. Germline CDR1 SNHLY, CDR2 FYNNEI. CDR3 nucleotides: TGTGCCAGCGGGCAGGGGGCGCATAATGAGCAGTTCTTC. Its translation: CASGQGAHNEQFF.

The J gene is TRBJ2-1, the V gene TRBV6-5; D is ambiguous. CDR3 length: 14 residues. The ends were cut back, 4 bases at V and 6 bases at J, with 13 bases in the middle. Germline V CDR1 and CDR2: MNHEY, SVGAGI. This chain's CDR3 is CASSSLGRSNEQFF. DNA of the CDR3: TGTGCCAGCAGTTCCCTCGGCAGGTCCAATGAGCAGTTCTTC.

This clone has just a few counts. The chain recombines TRBV27 with TRBJ1-6, with TRBD1 identical over 8 bases. The germline V gene encodes CDR1 MNHEY and CDR2 SMNVEV (reference sequence). The CDR3 length is 15 residues. Trimming cost V 0 bases and J 9 bases; bases outside gene matches: 4. The CDR3 DNA sequence: TGTGCCAGCAGTTTATCGGCAGGGGGCCCTTCACCCCTCCACTTT. It codes for CASSLSAGGPSPLHF.